The 3 T cell receptor beta chains below all came from one sample that was sequenced in a study of T cells expressing NK-cell markers. With the 5' RACE reads reprocessed, TCRdb shows one record per CDR3 protein and no DNA. Its table records under 500,000 distinct CDR3 sequences. Sequenced: blood T cells: a sorted CD56 or NKG2C T cell subset, CD4+ or CD8+ T cells, or bulk PBMC T cells (not recorded which). The receptor set was obtained from a woman aged 18 to 75 in good health.

The chain uses TRBV5-4 and TRBJ2-5; TCRdb lists TRBD2, though no DNA is available to test this call. The germline CDR1 and CDR2 sequences are SGHNT and YYREEE (reference sequence). CDR3 length equals 15 residues. The CDR3 spells CASSLYRQGGETQYF.

V is TRBV20-1 and J is TRBJ2-3. Germline assignment: CDR1 DFQATT and CDR2 SNEGSKA (reference sequence). The CDR3 is 15 amino acids. The CDR3 protein is CSARDLLEPTDTQYF.

V and J are TRBV27 and TRBJ2-7; as DNA is missing, the TRBD2 call by TCRdb cannot be tested. The germline CDR1 and CDR2 sequences are MNHEY and SMNVEV (reference sequence). CDR3 size: 17 residues. The CDR3 loop reads CASSQRGLAEDPYEQYF.